The clone carrying this TCR beta chain was detected a few times. The target antigen is unknown. CDR1 and CDR2 from the germline V gene are SGDLS and YYNGEE. The ends were cut back, 0 bases at V and 7 bases at J, with 13 bases in the middle. CDR3 length: 15 residues. These data come from a study of cytomegalovirus exposure and HLA in healthy donors. The study's findings and limits: The classifier reportedly diagnosed cytomegalovirus status with high sensitivity and specificity.

60 Vbeta and 13 Jbeta primers were used in PCR. Measured with immunoSEQ multiplex PCR; TCRdb has only the in-frame clones, and not every one. This table has around 120,000 clones, 55% to 75% appearing once. The gene calls are TRBV9 and TRBJ2-2, with a weak D call TRBD2 (6 bases). The receptor was derived from a human donor in good health. Sample: PBMCs. The DNA of the CDR3 is TGTGCCAGCAGCGTAGCACTCGGGGGATTCGGGGAGCTGTTTTTT. This encodes CASSVALGGFGELFF.